The present TCR beta chain was sequenced within a study of post-analysis software for immune sequencing data. About the research overall: The study covered relapsing-remitting, secondary progressive and progressive-relapsing courses of multiple sclerosis. Study findings and constraints: Pronounced co-clustering by F measure was evident among identically batched samples.

Concerning this clonotype: The antigen is not known. The junction departs from the called germline gene at one end, perhaps through a read error.

TCR beta libraries were prepared from cDNA with unique molecular identifiers. TCRdb analysed the PCR reads with MiXCR anew, one entry per CDR3 protein. This repertoire shows some 890,000 distinct CDR3 sequences, around 53% found once; its top ten account for approximately 4.2%. The receptor was isolated from a girl between 10 and 17 years old with multiple sclerosis. The sequencing sample was made of blood.

Written as DNA, the CDR3 is TGCAGTGCTCAAATGACAGGGACTAGACGCGAGCAGTACTTT. It codes for CSAQMTGTRREQYF. The chain couples TRBV20-1 to TRBJ2-7; maybe TRBD2 (8 bases). This CDR3 contains 14 residues. Per the germline V gene, CDR1 is DFQATT and CDR2 is SNEGSKA (reference sequence).